These 29 T cell receptor beta chains were sequenced from one sample in a study of vaccination and CD4 T cells after COVID-19. The assay that was used to sequence DNA from cultured CD4+ T cells was the Oncomine TCR Beta short-read assay. MiXCR, run by TCRdb on the PCR reads, gives a single entry per CDR3 protein. This sample has approximately 3,000 distinct CDR3 sequences, with 25% to 30% found just once. Treatment: 10-day PBMC culture with coronavirus spike peptide pools or control peptides (ViraFEST assay). Researchers collected the unexposed donor's CD4+ T cells before the COVID-19 pandemic (2011-2018). These receptors have no known antigen. What was sequenced was CD4+ T cells from blood, cultured in vitro. The receptors derive from a human donor in good health.

The rearrangement links TRBV7-2 to TRBJ2-2; TRBD2 matches at 13 bases. CDR3 length equals 18 residues. Germline trimming cut 0 bases from V and 4 bases from J; bases unmatched to any gene: 5. Germline CDR1 SGHTA, CDR2 FQGNSA. This CDR3 reads CASSLALAGGRGTGELFF. The CDR3, as DNA: TGTGCCAGCAGCTTAGCACTAGCGGGGGGGCGGGGCACCGGGGAGCTGTTTTTT.

The chain has TRBV4-1 and TRBJ1-2; D remains ambiguous. This CDR3 is 16 amino acids long. CDR1 and CDR2 (germline): MGHRA, YSYEKL. V lost 2 bases and J 0 bases, leaving 13 bases between the germline ends. The CDR3 reads CASSQPSSRPNYGYTF. The CDR3 coding sequence is TGCGCCAGCAGCCAACCGAGCAGTCGGCCTAACTATGGCTACACCTTC.

The chain has TRBV19 and TRBJ1-5, with TRBD1 identical over 7 bases. Germline V gives CDR1 LNHDA, CDR2 SQIVND (reference sequence). The CDR3 has 14 residues. V shed 5 bases and J 3 bases; nucleotides not matched to a gene: 4. CDR3 DNA sequence: TGTGCCAGTAGTTTCGACAGGGACAATCAGCCCCAGCATTTT. Protein product: CASSFDRDNQPQHF.

This clonotype was observed a single time. The chain combines TRBV30 with TRBJ2-6, with D tentatively TRBD2 (5 bases). The CDR3 consists of 14 residues. The V end lost 0 bases, the J end lost 4 bases, and 7 bases lay between the germline ends. In germline, CDR1 is GTSNPN, CDR2 SVGIG (reference sequence). The CDR3 DNA reads TGTGCCTGGAGTGTACTAGAGGGGGCCAACGTCCTGACTTTC. Translating it yields CAWSVLEGANVLTF.

The genes are TRBV4-1 and TRBJ2-3, with 8 bases matching TRBD2. CDR3 length: 18 residues. In germline, CDR1 is MGHRA, CDR2 YSYEKL. V shed 4 bases, J shed 2 bases, and the junction held 14 bases outside the gene matches. CDR3 region: CASSPGPSFSGNTDTQYF. The CDR3 bases are TGCGCCAGCAGCCCCGGACCTTCTTTTAGCGGGAACACAGATACGCAGTATTTT.

The gene calls are TRBV12-3 or TRBV12-4 and TRBJ1-1; D is ambiguous. V was shortened by 5 bases and J by 1 base, with 11 bases between the two germline ends. There are 14 residues in the CDR3. The CDR3 nucleotides are TGTGCCAGCAGTCTAGGACGGGAGAACACTGAAGCTTTCTTT. Amino acid sequence: CASSLGRENTEAFF.

This clonotype showed up just a few times. The chain carries TRBV7-3 and TRBJ2-2; no definite D call. The CDR3 length is 15 residues. CDR1 and CDR2 (germline): SGHTA, FQGTGA. V dropped 2 bases and J dropped 1 base, with 8 bases sitting between them. The CDR3 DNA reads TGTGCCAGCAGCTTACTAGGGCAGAACACCGGGGAGCTGTTTTTT. It codes for CASSLLGQNTGELFF.

This clonotype showed up just a few times. V usage is TRBV5-4 and J usage is TRBJ2-3; 9 bases are shared with TRBD2. Germline V gene lookup returns CDR1 SGHNT and CDR2 YYREEE (reference sequence). After removal of 4 bases from V and 1 base from J, the junction contained 7 bases not matched to a gene. The CDR3 consists of 16 residues. CDR3 sequence: CASSPFLAGGTDTQYF. The CDR3 nucleotides read TGTGCCAGCAGCCCCTTCTTAGCGGGAGGCACAGATACGCAGTATTTT.

The CDR3 nucleotides read TGTGCCAGTAGTATAGCCAGTCCCTCCACAGATACGCAGTATTTT. Amino acid sequence: CASSIASPSTDTQYF. This chain links TRBV19 with TRBJ2-3; D gene ambiguous. Trimming left V 1 base short and J 2 bases short, with 10 bases between. From germline, CDR1 is LNHDA and CDR2 SQIVND (reference sequence). The CDR3 consists of 15 residues.

This clonotype was picked up a small number of times. The gene calls are TRBV19 and TRBJ1-5, with a weak D call TRBD1 (5 bases). Trimming left V 6 bases short and J 2 bases short, with 11 bases between. Germline CDR1 and CDR2: LNHDA and SQIVND (reference sequence). This CDR3 region has 14 residues. The CDR3 loop reads CASSPAGGNQPQHF. DNA for the CDR3: TGTGCCAGTAGCCCCGCGGGGGGCAATCAGCCCCAGCATTTT.

This clonotype was recorded once. The V and J genes are TRBV10-3 and TRBJ2-7; D is tentatively TRBD1 or TRBD2 (5 bases each). Looked up from germline, CDR1 is ENHRY and CDR2 is SYGVKD. The germline V and J ends were trimmed by 4 bases and 5 bases, with 18 bases remaining between them. The CDR3 totals 15 residues. The CDR3 loop reads CAISGRGPGRDEQYF. In DNA form, the CDR3 reads TGTGCCATCAGTGGACGAGGGCCGGGACGTGACGAGCAGTACTTC.

By sample share, this clonotype is medium-sized (0.01 to 0.1%). This chain joins TRBV6-2 or TRBV6-3 and TRBJ1-5, with TRBD1 as a possible D gene (5 bases). The V gene lost 4 bases and the J gene lost 4 bases, with 11 bases spanning the gap. Germline CDR1 is MNHEY and CDR2 is SVGEGT. The CDR3 consists of 14 residues. The CDR3 DNA reads TGTGCCAGCAGTTCTGGACATTGGAATCAGCCCCAGCATTTT. The encoded protein is CASSSGHWNQPQHF.

In this sample, this clonotype turned up a few times. The chain combines TRBV5-6 with TRBJ2-5; 9 nucleotides match TRBD2. After removal of 6 bases from V and 5 bases from J, the junction contained 8 bases not matched to a gene. The CDR3 loop spans 14 amino acids. Per germline, CDR1 SGHDT and CDR2 YYEEEE. The CDR3 here is CASKLSGGRETQYF. DNA of the CDR3: TGTGCCAGCAAGCTCAGCGGGGGGAGGGAGACCCAGTACTTC.

The chain recombines TRBV6-2 or TRBV6-3 with TRBJ1-1; 7 bases are a match to TRBD1. The length of the CDR3 is 17 residues. The V gene's germline CDR1 is MNHEY and CDR2 SVGEGT. V trimming: 5 bases; J trimming: 0 bases; junction bases outside the gene matches: 12. CDR3 sequence (DNA): TGTGCCAGCAGTAATGACAGGGCTCTGGGGGTGAACACTGAAGCTTTCTTT. This encodes CASSNDRALGVNTEAFF.

The chain employs TRBV24-1 and TRBJ2-5, with 14 bases matching TRBD2. V trimming: 3 bases; J trimming: 1 base; junction bases outside the gene matches: 6. CDR1 is KGHDR, CDR2 SFDVKD, per germline. The CDR3 length is 18 residues. The CDR3 spells CATSDGTSGRKPQETQYF. The CDR3 DNA is TGTGCCACCAGTGATGGGACTAGCGGGAGAAAACCCCAAGAGACCCAGTACTTC.

This chain connects TRBV6-4 to TRBJ1-5, with TRBD1 identical over 7 bases. The germline V gene encodes CDR1 MRHNA and CDR2 SNTAGT. The CDR3 runs to 14 residues. With 8 bases clipped from V and 6 bases from J, the junction kept 10 bases outside the gene matches. The CDR3 coding sequence is TGTGCCAGCCTTAGACAGGGAGGGCTTCAGCCCCAGCATTTT. It codes for CASLRQGGLQPQHF.

This clonotype occurred once. The J gene is TRBJ2-7, the V gene TRBV2; D not certain. CDR3 length: 14 amino acids. Germline assignment: CDR1 SNHLY and CDR2 FYNNEI. Between the trimmed V and J ends, which lost 4 bases and 2 bases, there was a span of 12 bases. DNA for the CDR3: TGTGCCAGCAGTGTTGCCGGTAGCCCCTACGAGCAGTACTTC. As protein: CASSVAGSPYEQYF. The entire variable domain, with the rest obtained from reference TRBV2 and TRBJ2-7, is as follows: EPEVTQTPSHQVTQMGQEVILRCVPISNHLYFYWYRQILGQKVEFLVSFYNNEISEKSEIFDDQFSVERPDGSNFTLKIRSTKLEDSAMYFCASSVAGSPYEQYFGPGTRLTVT.

As to this clonotype: The junction departs from germline at one end; a sequencing error may be responsible. The chain uses TRBV28 and TRBJ1-3; no clear D. Germline lookup yields CDR1 MDHEN and CDR2 SYDVKM. CDR3 length: 12 amino acids. For the CDR3, the DNA is TGTGCCAGCAGTTTATTTAAGCGCACATACTTTTTT. Translation gives CASSLFKRTYFF. The complete variable domain, with remaining parts taken from reference TRBV28 and TRBJ1-3, reads DVKVTQSSRYLVKRTGEKVFLECVQDMDHENMFWYRQDPGLGLRLIYFSYDVKMKEKGDIPEGYSVSREKKERFSLILESASTNQTSMYLCASSLFKRTYFFGEGSWLTVV.

This clonotype was counted only a few times. This chain links TRBV28 with TRBJ2-5; D gene uncertain. This CDR3 comprises 11 residues. V was cut by 6 bases and J by 4 bases, with 6 bases left in between. Germline assignment: CDR1 MDHEN and CDR2 SYDVKM. The CDR3 spells CASSIRETQYF. Written as DNA, the CDR3 is TGTGCCAGCAGCATTCGAGAGACCCAGTACTTC.

This rearrangement joins TRBV19 to TRBJ1-5; D is ambiguous. Germline loops: CDR1 LNHDA, CDR2 SQIVND (reference sequence). Trimming removed 3 bases at V and 9 bases at J, with 9 bases between. The CDR3 runs to 12 residues. CDR3 in DNA: TGTGCCAGTAGTATGGCCCCGGGGCCCCAGCATTTT. This encodes CASSMAPGPQHF.

The table lists this clonotype with a few counts. The CDR3 spells CASSLGAGKISNQPQHF. In nucleotides, the CDR3 is TGTGCCAGCAGCTTAGGAGCAGGGAAGATCAGCAATCAGCCCCAGCATTTT. The chain recombines TRBV7-9 with TRBJ1-5; possible D gene TRBD1, 5 bases. The V gene's germline CDR1 is SEHNR and CDR2 FQNEAQ (reference sequence). The V end lost 1 base, the J end lost 1 base, and 14 bases lay between the germline ends. The CDR3 covers 17 residues.

The chain carries TRBV5-4 and TRBJ2-2; the D gene is possibly TRBD1 (6 bases). The V gene's germline CDR1 is SGHNT and CDR2 YYREEE (reference sequence). The CDR3 loop spans 16 amino acids. V lost 2 bases, J lost 1 base, and 12 bases lay in between. Here the CDR3 reads CASSLPGTQNTGELFF. In DNA, the CDR3 is TGTGCCAGCAGCTTACCGGGGACACAGAACACCGGGGAGCTGTTTTTT.

This clonotype is labeled as medium-sized. The gene calls are TRBV20-1 and TRBJ1-5; D is possibly TRBD1 (6 bases). Trimming pared 3 bases from V and 7 bases from J, leaving 13 bases between. The germline CDR1 and CDR2 sequences are DFQATT and SNEGSKA (reference sequence). CDR3 size: 13 residues. The CDR3 DNA reads as TGCAGTGCTAGTATCGGGGGGCGGCAGCCCCAGCATTTT. Its protein is CSASIGGRQPQHF.

CDR3 sequence: CSASGQKNIQYF. Here the CDR3 DNA reads TGCAGTGCTAGCGGACAGAAAAACATTCAGTACTTC. The rearrangement links TRBV20-1 to TRBJ2-4; tentative D call: TRBD1 (6 bases). The germline CDR1 and CDR2 sequences are DFQATT and SNEGSKA (reference sequence). Trimming pared 3 bases from V and 4 bases from J, leaving 7 bases between. The CDR3 spans 12 residues.

This clonotype has more than one count but fewer than ten. CDR3 region: CASSPRTSGEFQETQYF. The CDR3 DNA is TGTGCCAGCAGTCCGAGGACTAGCGGGGAATTCCAAGAGACCCAGTACTTC. The chain joins TRBV28 to TRBJ2-5, with 12 positions matching TRBD2. The germline CDR1 and CDR2 sequences are MDHEN and SYDVKM. This CDR3 has 17 amino acids. Losses at the gene ends were 5 bases for V and 1 base for J; bases not matched to a gene: 8. Variable domain in full (rest from reference TRBV28 and TRBJ2-5): DVKVTQSSRYLVKRTGEKVFLECVQDMDHENMFWYRQDPGLGLRLIYFSYDVKMKEKGDIPEGYSVSREKKERFSLILESASTNQTSMYLCASSPRTSGEFQETQYFGPGTRLLVL.

The table lists this clonotype with a few counts. This chain uses TRBV2 with TRBJ2-7; D not certain. The length of the CDR3 is 11 residues. Germline values: CDR1 SNHLY, CDR2 FYNNEI. The V gene lost 5 bases and the J gene lost 6 bases, with 8 bases spanning the gap. CDR3 coding DNA: TGTGCCAGCAGTTTGGTGTCCGAGCAGTACTTC. As protein: CASSLVSEQYF.

The chain couples TRBV30 to TRBJ2-3; 8 bases map to TRBD2. From germline, CDR1 is GTSNPN and CDR2 SVGIG (reference sequence). The CDR3 covers 14 residues. V was pared by 5 bases and J by 0 bases, with 4 bases of the junction left unmatched. The CDR3 DNA sequence: TGTGCCTGGGAGCGGGGGCCCAGCACAGATACGCAGTATTTT. Translated: CAWERGPSTDTQYF.

The V and J genes are TRBV14 and TRBJ2-7; 9 positions match TRBD1. The CDR3 is made up of 16 amino acids. CDR1 is SGHDN and CDR2 is FVKESK in the germline V gene. V lost 3 bases, J lost 5 bases, and 11 bases stayed unmatched. The CDR3 nucleotides are TGTGCCAGCAGCCACCAAACCGGGACAGGGTCGGACGAGCAGTACTTC. This codes for CASSHQTGTGSDEQYF.

This clonotype turned up a few times. This chain uses TRBV7-9 with TRBJ1-1; TRBD1 might be the D (5 bases). Germline V CDR1 and CDR2: SEHNR, FQNEAQ (reference sequence). Trimming left V 4 bases short and J 6 bases short, with 18 bases between. This CDR3 contains 15 residues. This CDR3 reads CASSSLGRWGSEAFF. The DNA of the CDR3 is TGTGCCAGCAGCTCATTAGGGAGATGGGGCTCTGAAGCTTTCTTT. The full variable domain, its missing parts supplied by reference TRBV7-9 and TRBJ1-1, is DTGVSQNPRHKITKRGQNVTFRCDPISEHNRLYWYRQTLGQGPEFLTYFQNEAQLEKSRLLSDRFSAERPKGSFSTLEIQRTEQGDSAMYLCASSSLGRWGSEAFFGQGTRLTVV.